This entry lists 31 T cell receptor beta chains sequenced from one sample in a study of T cells in Graves' hyperthyroidism and ophthalmopathy. The CDR3 regions of TCR beta were amplified from RNA transcripts. Initially, a first-round RT-PCR of the TCR CDR3 employed the HTBI primer set. Each CDR3 protein gets one entry after TCRdb re-called the multiplex PCR reads with MiXCR. The data hold about 840,000 distinct CDR3 sequences, with 35% to 40% observed a single time. Sequencing input: blood. The receptor source for this set is a man aged 18-30 years with Graves' hyperthyroidism.

This chain joins TRBV5-1 and TRBJ1-1; D may be TRBD1 (6 bases). This CDR3 has 14 amino acids. Germline V lookup: CDR1 SGHRS, CDR2 YFSETQ. The V and J ends lost 1 base and 4 bases respectively, with 11 bases between them. In nucleotides, the CDR3 is TGCGCCAGCAGCTTGCTGGGACATCCCACTGAAGCTTTCTTT. Translation: CASSLLGHPTEAFF.

This clonotype has a handful of counts. The CDR3 DNA sequence: TGTGCCAGCAGTGTCCTAGCCCAAAGCGGGACCCAGTACTTC. Its translation is CASSVLAQSGTQYF. The chain carries TRBV2 and TRBJ2-5; D may be TRBD2 (5 bases). Germline lookup yields CDR1 SNHLY and CDR2 FYNNEI. This CDR3 is 14 amino acids long. Trimming removed 4 bases at V and 7 bases at J, with 16 bases between.

At least ten counts were recorded for this clonotype. The rearrangement joins TRBV25-1 to TRBJ2-5; D not resolved. In germline, CDR1 is MGHDK, CDR2 SYGVNS. Trimming left V 0 bases short and J 2 bases short, with 10 bases between. The CDR3 runs to 15 residues. The CDR3 region has the DNA TGTGCCAGCAGTGAATATGGGCAGGCTCAAGAGACCCAGTACTTC. It encodes CASSEYGQAQETQYF. The complete variable domain, with remaining parts taken from reference TRBV25-1 and TRBJ2-5, reads EADIYQTPRYLVIGTGKKITLECSQTMGHDKMYWYQQDPGMELHLIHYSYGVNSTEKGDLSSESTVSRIRTEHFPLTLESARPSHTSQYLCASSEYGQAQETQYFGPGTRLLVL.

This chain links TRBV7-2 with TRBJ2-2; D is perhaps TRBD1 or TRBD2 (6 bases each). The CDR3 is 16 residues long. The V gene lost 3 bases and the J gene lost 1 base, with 12 bases spanning the gap. Germline assignment: CDR1 SGHTA and CDR2 FQGNSA. The CDR3 DNA sequence: TGTGCCAGCAGCTTTCAAGGGGGGCGGAACACCGGGGAGCTGTTTTTT. Protein product: CASSFQGGRNTGELFF. The full variable domain, rest sourced from reference TRBV7-2 and TRBJ2-2, is GAGVSQSPSNKVTEKGKDVELRCDPISGHTALYWYRQSLGQGLEFLIYFQGNSAPDKSGLPSDRFSAERTGGSVSTLTIQRTQQEDSAVYLCASSFQGGRNTGELFFGEGSRLTVL.

This sequence joins TRBV9 and TRBJ2-7; 11 bases are shared with TRBD2. CDR1 and CDR2 from the germline V gene are SGDLS and YYNGEE. After removal of 4 bases from V and 6 bases from J, the junction contained 3 bases not matched to a gene. This CDR3 spans 13 amino acids. DNA for the CDR3: TGTGCCAGCAGCCTCGGGACTAGCGGCGAGCAGTACTTC. Translation: CASSLGTSGEQYF.

About this clonotype: A much larger clone differs from this one at a single base, so this may be a read error. V gene TRBV29-1 combines with J gene TRBJ2-5, with 7 bases fitting TRBD2. With 6 bases clipped from V and 5 bases from J, the junction kept 9 bases outside the gene matches. The CDR3 has 13 amino acids. From germline, CDR1 is SQVTM and CDR2 ANQGSEA. This CDR3 is CSVTVREGETQYF. DNA for the CDR3: TGCAGCGTGACCGTAAGGGAGGGGGAGACCCAGTACTTC.

The chain uses TRBV27 and TRBJ1-1, with a weak D call TRBD1 (6 bases). The CDR3 covers 15 residues. Germline-derived CDR1 and CDR2 are MNHEY and SMNVEV (reference sequence). The ends were cut back, 4 bases at V and 0 bases at J, with 12 bases in the middle. CDR3 DNA sequence: TGTGCCAGCAGTTCGTCACAGGGCCTGAACACTGAAGCTTTCTTT. Its protein product is CASSSSQGLNTEAFF.

In this sample, this clonotype turned up many times. The chain has TRBV7-9 and TRBJ1-1; a possible D gene is TRBD1 (5 bases). The germline gives CDR1 SEHNR, CDR2 FQNEAQ (reference sequence). V was shortened by 1 base and J by 3 bases, with 9 bases between the two germline ends. CDR3 size: 14 residues. CDR3 amino acids: CASSLVLGDTEAFF. As DNA, the CDR3 is TGTGCCAGCAGCTTAGTTTTGGGGGACACTGAAGCTTTCTTT.

The genes are TRBV2 and TRBJ2-1, with TRBD2 identical over 9 bases. The CDR3 is 14 residues long. The V gene's germline CDR1 is SNHLY and CDR2 FYNNEI. V shed 3 bases and J 7 bases; nucleotides not matched to a gene: 4. The CDR3 sequence: CASSDSGSGNEQFF. The CDR3 DNA sequence: TGTGCCAGCAGTGATAGCGGGAGCGGAAATGAGCAGTTCTTC.

There are many counts of this clonotype. The chain has TRBV7-9 and TRBJ1-4; D uncertain. The germline gives CDR1 SEHNR, CDR2 FQNEAQ (reference sequence). This CDR3 is built from 13 residues. Trimming removed 4 bases at V and 7 bases at J, with 10 bases between. CDR3 amino acids: CASSSPGSEKLFF. CDR3 coding DNA: TGTGCCAGCAGCTCCCCAGGTAGTGAAAAACTGTTTTTT.

This clonotype was counted a few times. This sequence joins TRBV25-1 and TRBJ1-2, with 10 bases identical to TRBD1. J gave up 4 bases and V 4 bases, and 9 bases lay outside the gene matches. This CDR3 has 16 amino acids. Germline CDR1 and CDR2: MGHDK and SYGVNS. The DNA for the CDR3 is TGTGCCAGCAGTGCTAGAGGACAGGGGGGAGGCTATGGCTACACCTTC. Translating it yields CASSARGQGGGYGYTF.

J is TRBJ2-7 and V is TRBV7-9, with 12 bases lining up with TRBD2. The CDR3 is 18 residues long. V gave up 1 base and J gave up 2 bases; unmatched junction bases: 9. Germline loops: CDR1 SEHNR, CDR2 FQNEAQ (reference sequence). The CDR3 region is CASSLGETSGRGTYEQYF. DNA of the CDR3: TGTGCCAGCAGCTTAGGGGAGACTAGCGGGAGAGGGACCTACGAGCAGTACTTC.

Concerning this clonotype: Compared with germline, one end of the junction differs, possibly owing to a read error. The rearrangement links TRBV7-2 to TRBJ1-3; 7 positions match TRBD1. Looked up from germline, CDR1 is SGHTA and CDR2 is FQGNSA. This CDR3 spans 15 amino acids. The chain's CDR3 is CASSPGTAPGDTIYF. CDR3 nucleotides: TGTGCCAGCAGCCCGGGGACAGCGCCTGGAGACACCATATATTTT.

The chain combines TRBV19 with TRBJ1-1; tentative D call: TRBD1 (5 bases). With 6 bases removed from V and 0 bases from J, the gap between germline ends came to 14 bases. There are 15 residues in the CDR3. The germline V gene has CDR1 LNHDA and CDR2 SQIVND (reference sequence). The CDR3 here is CASSEQATLNTEAFF. CDR3 in DNA: TGTGCCAGTAGCGAACAGGCGACTCTGAACACTGAAGCTTTCTTT.

This clonotype was seen a few times. A read error may produce the germline difference seen at one junction end. The chain couples TRBV7-3 to TRBJ2-7; 9 bases are a match to TRBD1. Germline CDR1 reads SGHTA; CDR2 reads FQGTGA. CDR3 length: 14 amino acids. This CDR3 reads CASSRGQGKDEQYF. CDR3 sequence (DNA): TGCGCCAGCAGCCGCGGACAGGGGAAGGACGAGCAGTACTTC.

V usage is TRBV6-5 and J usage is TRBJ2-7; TRBD1 aligns across 9 bases. Germline V gene sequence: CDR1 MNHEY, CDR2 SVGAGI. CDR3 size: 15 residues. Trimming took 8 bases from V and 1 from J; bases not matched to a gene: 9. This CDR3 is CASAIGTGYSYEQYF. The CDR3 DNA reads TGTGCCAGCGCAATCGGGACAGGGTATTCCTACGAGCAGTACTTC.

Many counts were recorded for this clonotype. The chain combines TRBV15 with TRBJ1-2; D is perhaps TRBD1 (5 bases). CDR1 is LNHNV and CDR2 is YYDKDF in the germline V gene (reference sequence). There are 17 residues in the CDR3. Trimming shortened V by 0 bases and J by 5 bases, and 19 bases separated the two germline ends. The CDR3 spells CATSRDRRGSFGYGYTF. DNA for the CDR3: TGTGCCACCAGCAGAGATAGAAGGGGCTCCTTTGGGTATGGCTACACCTTC. The full variable domain, with the rest looked up from reference TRBV15 and TRBJ1-2, is DAMVIQNPRYQVTQFGKPVTLSCSQTLNHNVMYWYQQKSSQAPKLLFHYYDKDFNNEADTPDNFQSRRPNTSFCFLDIRSPGLGDTAMYLCATSRDRRGSFGYGYTFGSGTRLTVV.

This clonotype was found many times. This chain connects TRBV7-6 to TRBJ1-5; no definite D call. CDR1 and CDR2 from the germline V gene are SGHVS and FNYEAQ. CDR3 length: 13 residues. V dropped 2 bases and J dropped 6 bases, with 8 bases sitting between them. CDR3 sequence (DNA): TGTGCCAGCAGCTTAACGAAGGCTCAGCCCCAGCATTTT. Its translation is CASSLTKAQPQHF.

Ten or more counts support this clonotype. The J gene is TRBJ1-1, the V gene TRBV7-6; D gene ambiguous. Germline V lookup: CDR1 SGHVS, CDR2 FNYEAQ. The CDR3 runs 14 residues. V lost 7 bases, J lost 4 bases, and 16 bases lay in between. The CDR3 here is CASTQSAGPTEAFF. The DNA of the CDR3 is TGTGCCAGCACCCAGTCTGCCGGGCCCACTGAAGCTTTCTTT.

This clonotype was detected ten times or more. This chain uses TRBV19 with TRBJ2-7; D may be TRBD1 or TRBD2 (5 bases each). Between the trimmed V and J ends, which lost 4 bases and 3 bases, there was a span of 13 bases. Germline V gene data show CDR1 as LNHDA and CDR2 as SQIVND (reference sequence). The CDR3 has 14 residues. CDR3 DNA sequence: TGTGCCAGTAGTAAAGGGACCGCTGGCTACGAGCAGTACTTC. Translating it yields CASSKGTAGYEQYF. Supplemented by reference TRBV19 and TRBJ2-7, the full variable domain reads DGGITQSPKYLFRKEGQNVTLSCEQNLNHDAMYWYRQDPGQGLRLIYYSQIVNDFQKGDIAEGYSVSREKKESFPLTVTSAQKNPTAFYLCASSKGTAGYEQYFGPGTRLTVT.

CDR3 bases: TGTGCCAGCAGTGAAGAGGCAGGGTATGAAGCTTTCTTT. Translating gives CASSEEAGYEAFF. The gene calls are TRBV25-1 and TRBJ1-1; D is possibly TRBD1 (5 bases). This CDR3 spans 13 amino acids. Germline V gene sequence: CDR1 MGHDK, CDR2 SYGVNS. Deletions cut 2 bases from V and 7 bases from J, with 11 bases between.

This clonotype was seen repeatedly, ten times or more. V usage is TRBV2 and J usage is TRBJ2-2, with TRBD2 matching over 7 bases. The ends lost 8 bases at V and 7 bases at J; junction bases unmatched: 7. This CDR3 has 13 amino acids. Germline V CDR1 and CDR2: SNHLY, FYNNEI. The DNA for the CDR3 is TGTGCCAGCCGGGCGGGAGAGGTCGGGGAGCTGTTTTTT. The encoded protein is CASRAGEVGELFF. Combining the CDR3 with reference TRBV2 and TRBJ2-2 gives the whole variable domain EPEVTQTPSHQVTQMGQEVILRCVPISNHLYFYWYRQILGQKVEFLVSFYNNEISEKSEIFDDQFSVERPDGSNFTLKIRSTKLEDSAMYFCASRAGEVGELFFGEGSRLTVL.

This chain links TRBV25-1 with TRBJ1-6; D gene uncertain. This CDR3 contains 13 residues. CDR1 is MGHDK and CDR2 is SYGVNS in the germline V gene. V lost 5 bases and J lost 8, with 10 bases in between. The CDR3 DNA follows: TGTGCCAGCAGTCTTTGGTCCTATTCACCCCTCCACTTT. Its protein product is CASSLWSYSPLHF.

This clonotype has at least ten counts. The chain combines TRBV10-3 with TRBJ2-7, with 8 bases matching TRBD2. This CDR3 is 16 amino acids long. V dropped 6 bases and J dropped 1; count of bases not matched to a gene: 11. The germline gives CDR1 ENHRY, CDR2 SYGVKD. The CDR3 DNA reads as TGTGCCATCAGCCCCGCCCCCGGGACTAGATCCTACGAGCAGTACTTC. It codes for CAISPAPGTRSYEQYF.

The chain joins TRBV10-3 to TRBJ1-2, with TRBD1 as a possible D gene (5 bases). The V gene lost 2 bases and the J gene lost 2 bases, with 12 bases spanning the gap. CDR1 is ENHRY and CDR2 is SYGVKD in the germline V gene. This CDR3 has 15 residues. CDR3 sequence (DNA): TGTGCCATCAGTGAGAAGGCAGGGAAGAACTATGGCTACACCTTC. Amino acids: CAISEKAGKNYGYTF.

This clonotype was seen ten or more times. The rearrangement joins TRBV14 to TRBJ1-2; D uncertain. The CDR3 contains 12 residues. CDR1 is SGHDN and CDR2 is FVKESK in the germline V gene. V was clipped by 4 bases and J by 1 base, with 4 bases between them. This CDR3 reads CASSRNNYGYTF. CDR3 nucleotides: TGTGCCAGCAGCCGGAATAACTATGGCTACACCTTC.

This clonotype showed up just once. This chain connects TRBV6-6 to TRBJ1-1; no reliable D call. The CDR3 is 14 amino acids. Germline V gives CDR1 MNHNY, CDR2 SVGAGI (reference sequence). Trimming cost V 9 bases and J 6 bases, with 20 bases left between them. The CDR3, as DNA: TGTGCCAGTACGAACCCCCCAGACTACCCTGAAGCTTTCTTT. It specifies CASTNPPDYPEAFF.

This clonotype was seen a handful of times. The rearrangement joins TRBV13 to TRBJ2-2; D gene ambiguous. Germline-derived CDR1 and CDR2 are PRHDT and FYEKMQ (reference sequence). Trimming took 2 bases from V and 6 from J, leaving 4 bases between them. The CDR3 contains 12 residues. Here the CDR3 DNA reads TGTGCCAGCAGCTTATTCCCCGGGGAGCTGTTTTTT. Amino acids: CASSLFPGELFF.

This clonotype showed up just once. The genes are TRBV6-1 and TRBJ2-7; weak D call: TRBD2 (5 bases). V lost 3 bases to trimming and J lost 11 bases, with 11 bases between them. This CDR3 comprises 11 residues. Germline V gene data show CDR1 as MNHNS and CDR2 as SASEGT. The CDR3 bases are TGTGCCAGCAGTGACAGCGGACGTGAGTACTTC. Protein sequence: CASSDSGREYF.

This clonotype was picked up many times. This chain uses TRBV7-8 with TRBJ2-5; D might be TRBD2 (7 bases). V was cut by 6 bases and J by 6 bases, with 23 bases left in between. This CDR3 comprises 16 residues. Germline assignment: CDR1 SGHVS and CDR2 FQNEAQ. The CDR3 loop reads CASSFPEGEGRQTQYF. The CDR3 region has the DNA TGTGCCAGCAGTTTCCCTGAGGGGGAGGGCCGCCAGACCCAGTACTTC.

This clonotype occurred a few times. The V gene is TRBV15, the J gene TRBJ1-1; the D gene is possibly TRBD1 (6 bases). Germline V gene lookup returns CDR1 LNHNV and CDR2 YYDKDF (reference sequence). V lost 3 bases, J lost 5 bases, and 13 bases lay in between. This CDR3 spans 14 amino acids. The CDR3 DNA sequence: TGTGCCACCAGCAGGGAGGAGGGGGGAACTGAAGCTTTCTTT. This translates into CATSREEGGTEAFF.